These 24 T cell receptor beta chains share one sample of origin, sequenced in a study of radiation and T cells in renal cell carcinoma. Time point here: blood 2 weeks post-SBRT. Noted treatment: 15 Gy SBRT to primary tumor, nephrectomy 4 weeks later. TCRdb's copy holds only in-frame clones and misses some; the assay was immunoSEQ multiplex PCR. The sample records around 76,000 clones, 82% being singletons. The source was blood, collected from a patient whose treatment included radiotherapy and nephrectomy. These receptors were collected from a man between 60 and 70 years old with renal cell carcinoma.

The chain links TRBV10-2 to TRBJ1-5; 9 bases map to TRBD1. In germline, CDR1 is WSHSY, CDR2 SAAADI. V shed 6 bases and J 5 bases; nucleotides not matched to a gene: 8. This CDR3 region has 15 residues. This CDR3 is CASRVTGGDHQPQHF. For the CDR3, the DNA is TGCGCCAGCAGAGTTACAGGGGGCGATCATCAGCCCCAGCATTTT.

The chain uses TRBV27 and TRBJ1-5; D remains unclear. Trimming shortened V by 4 bases and J by 5 bases, and 0 bases separated the two germline ends. Germline CDR1 is MNHEY and CDR2 is SMNVEV (reference sequence). The CDR3 is 10 amino acids. CDR3 coding DNA: TGTGCCAGCAGTTATCAGCCCCAGCATTTT. It is translated as CASSYQPQHF.

The chain uses TRBV4-1 and TRBJ2-1, with 15 bases lining up with TRBD2. Trimming removed 6 bases from V and 7 bases from J; junction bases left unmatched: 7. The CDR3 contains 16 residues. Germline V gives CDR1 MGHRA, CDR2 YSYEKL. CDR3 DNA: TGCGCCAGCAGTCACTGGACTAGCGGGAGGGGGAATGAGCAGTTCTTC. Protein: CASSHWTSGRGNEQFF.

The V gene is TRBV30, the J gene TRBJ1-5; D gene uncertain. Trimming took 3 bases from V and 0 from J, leaving 12 bases between them. The CDR3 loop spans 15 amino acids. Per germline, CDR1 GTSNPN and CDR2 SVGIG (reference sequence). CDR3 residues: CAWSPPLYSNQPQHF. The CDR3 bases are TGTGCCTGGAGCCCCCCGTTGTATAGCAATCAGCCCCAGCATTTT.

V usage is TRBV7-9 and J usage is TRBJ2-7, with 8 bases lining up with TRBD1. Germline loops: CDR1 SEHNR, CDR2 FQNEAQ (reference sequence). The CDR3 runs to 15 residues. After removal of 5 bases from V and 4 bases from J, the junction contained 10 bases not matched to a gene. The CDR3 DNA follows: TGTGCCAGCAGCCAACCCGGACAGGGAAGGTACGAGCAGTACTTC. It yields the protein CASSQPGQGRYEQYF.

The rearrangement joins TRBV4-2 to TRBJ1-1; 7 bases agree with TRBD1. CDR1 LGHNA and CDR2 YNFKEQ come from the germline V gene. The CDR3 spans 16 residues. The V gene end was trimmed by 0 bases and the J gene end by 2 bases; junction bases not matched to a gene: 6. The CDR3 sequence: CASSQELRQGNTEAFF. The DNA for the CDR3 is TGTGCCAGCAGCCAAGAATTACGACAGGGTAACACTGAAGCTTTCTTT.

V gene TRBV19 combines with J gene TRBJ2-7; 7 bases agree with TRBD2. This CDR3 is 15 amino acids long. J lost 2 bases, V lost 3 bases, and 7 bases had no gene match. The germline CDR1 and CDR2 sequences are LNHDA and SQIVND (reference sequence). The CDR3 loop is CASSIQRGLPYEQYF. The CDR3 coding sequence is TGTGCCAGTAGTATCCAGCGGGGTCTGCCCTACGAGCAGTACTTC.

To note about this clone: An end of the junction differs from the germline gene, which may be a read error. This same CDR3 is encoded by further DNA sequences in the sample. V gene TRBV11-2 combines with J gene TRBJ1-2; weak D call: TRBD1 (5 bases). Germline loops: CDR1 SGHAT, CDR2 FQNNGV. The CDR3 length is 11 residues. For the CDR3, the DNA is TGTGCCAGCAGCTTTGGGGGAGGCTACACCTTT. Translated, it gives CASSFGGGYTF.

The chain employs TRBV28 and TRBJ2-7; 7 nucleotides align to TRBD2. V dropped 0 bases and J dropped 7; count of bases not matched to a gene: 9. This CDR3 spans 15 amino acids. From germline, CDR1 is MDHEN and CDR2 SYDVKM. CDR3 region: CASSLWGGRGKEQYF. Here the CDR3 DNA reads TGTGCCAGCAGTTTATGGGGCGGGAGAGGAAAAGAGCAGTACTTC.

The chain couples TRBV7-9 to TRBJ2-7; a possible D gene is TRBD2 (5 bases). The germline CDR1 and CDR2 sequences are SEHNR and FQNEAQ (reference sequence). CDR3 size: 14 residues. V lost 5 bases to trimming and J lost 6 bases, with 17 bases between them. CDR3 sequence: CASSQVLGTSEQYF. The CDR3 DNA is TGTGCCAGCAGCCAGGTCCTTGGCACTAGCGAGCAGTACTTC.

V is TRBV7-8 and J is TRBJ1-1, with D possibly TRBD1 on 5 matching bases. Germline CDR1 is SGHVS and CDR2 is FQNEAQ. The germline V and J ends were trimmed by 4 bases and 5 bases, with 14 bases remaining between them. The CDR3 sequence is 14 residues long. CDR3 amino acids: CASSSQGEWTEAFF. The CDR3 region has the DNA TGTGCCAGCAGCTCTCAGGGAGAATGGACTGAAGCTTTCTTT.

This sequence joins TRBV5-1 and TRBJ2-5; D gene unclear. The assigned J gene may be wrong: the sequence end matches TRBJ2-7 better. Germline values: CDR1 SGHRS, CDR2 YFSETQ. The CDR3 is 14 residues long. The CDR3 sequence: CASSHRSTNYEQYF. The CDR3 DNA is TGCGCCAGCAGCCATCGTAGCACCAACTACGAGCAGTACTTC.

This clone showed up just a few times. The CDR3 protein is CATRGQGVGKLFF. CDR3 sequence (DNA): TGTGCCACCCGGGGACAGGGTGTTGGAAAACTGTTTTTT. The chain carries TRBV30 and TRBJ1-4; 9 bases line up with TRBD1. The CDR3 covers 13 residues. CDR1 is GTSNPN, CDR2 SVGIG, per germline (reference sequence). With V trimmed by 8 bases and J by 10 bases, 11 bases remained unmatched.

The chain uses TRBV18 and TRBJ2-3; TRBD2 matches at 7 bases. This CDR3 comprises 16 residues. Looked up from germline, CDR1 is KGHSH and CDR2 is LQKENI. V lost 2 bases, J lost 6 bases, and 11 bases stayed unmatched. CDR3 loop: CASSPGPAGSVDTQYF. The CDR3 DNA reads as TGTGCCAGCTCACCAGGGCCAGCGGGATCGGTGGATACGCAGTATTTT.

This clone was picked up one time. The rearrangement joins TRBV27 to TRBJ1-4; D perhaps matches TRBD1 (6 bases). Trimming took off 0 bases at V and 7 bases at J, with 12 bases between the two ends. Germline CDR1 and CDR2: MNHEY and SMNVEV (reference sequence). The CDR3 is made up of 15 amino acids. In DNA form, the CDR3 reads TGTGCCAGCAGTTTATCCCGGGACATAGGTGAAAAACTGTTTTTT. Translated, it gives CASSLSRDIGEKLFF. The full variable domain, rest sourced from reference TRBV27 and TRBJ1-4, is EAQVTQNPRYLITVTGKKLTVTCSQNMNHEYMSWYRQDPGLGLRQIYYSMNVEVTDKGDVPEGYKVSRKEKRNFPLILESPSPNQTSLYFCASSLSRDIGEKLFFGSGTQLSVL.

The chain links TRBV9 to TRBJ2-7; no definite D call. CDR1 is SGDLS, CDR2 YYNGEE, per germline. The V and J ends lost 4 bases and 6 bases respectively, with 17 bases between them. There are 14 residues in the CDR3. This CDR3 reads CASSLGPEVGEQYF. For the CDR3, the DNA is TGTGCCAGCAGCCTCGGCCCCGAGGTGGGCGAGCAGTACTTC.

The rearrangement links TRBV2 to TRBJ2-7; 9 bases are a match to TRBD1. This CDR3 region has 14 residues. V trimming: 8 bases; J trimming: 3 bases; junction bases outside the gene matches: 8. Germline assignment: CDR1 SNHLY and CDR2 FYNNEI. For the CDR3, the DNA is TGTGCCAGCCTCCGGGACAGGGATCGCTACGAGCAGTACTTC. Translation: CASLRDRDRYEQYF.

V gene TRBV19 combines with J gene TRBJ1-2; 7 bases are a match to TRBD1. With 6 bases clipped from V and 7 bases from J, the junction kept 20 bases outside the gene matches. CDR3 length: 17 residues. CDR1 is LNHDA, CDR2 SQIVND, per germline (reference sequence). The CDR3 nucleotides are TGTGCCAGTAGACACTCAATCCCCAGGGGGAAGGAGAGTGGCTACACCTTC. This translates into CASRHSIPRGKESGYTF. The full variable domain, completed using reference TRBV19 and TRBJ1-2, is DGGITQSPKYLFRKEGQNVTLSCEQNLNHDAMYWYRQDPGQGLRLIYYSQIVNDFQKGDIAEGYSVSREKKESFPLTVTSAQKNPTAFYLCASRHSIPRGKESGYTFGSGTRLTVV.

The rearrangement links TRBV7-9 to TRBJ2-7; 10 bases fit TRBD2. V was clipped by 4 bases and J by 4 bases; unmatched bases: 10. CDR1 and CDR2 (germline): SEHNR, FQNEAQ (reference sequence). The CDR3 runs to 16 residues. CDR3 sequence: CASSSAGASGSYEQYF. The CDR3 DNA reads TGTGCCAGCAGCTCCGCTGGCGCTAGCGGGAGTTACGAGCAGTACTTC.

This clone was counted many times. The gene calls are TRBV20-1 and TRBJ1-2; D uncertain. The V end lost 6 bases, the J end lost 1 base, and 6 bases lay between the germline ends. The CDR3 length is 11 residues. The germline gives CDR1 DFQATT, CDR2 SNEGSKA (reference sequence). CDR3 bases: TGCAGTGCGCATTATAACTATGGCTACACCTTC. Translated, it gives CSAHYNYGYTF.

In nucleotides, the CDR3 is TGCGCCAGCAGCCGAAATTTTGAGGGCCAAGAGACCCAGTACTTC. Protein sequence: CASSRNFEGQETQYF. This rearrangement joins TRBV5-1 to TRBJ2-5, with D possibly matching TRBD2 (5 bases). Per the germline V gene, CDR1 is SGHRS and CDR2 is YFSETQ. The CDR3 length is 15 residues. Trimming shortened V by 4 bases and J by 1 base, and 14 bases separated the two germline ends.

The J gene is TRBJ2-3, the V gene TRBV9; no reliable D call. Germline values: CDR1 SGDLS, CDR2 YYNGEE. The V and J ends lost 6 bases and 3 bases respectively, with 20 bases between them. The CDR3 consists of 16 residues. For the CDR3, the DNA is TGTGCCAGCATCCTTAACGAAGTCATAGGGACAGATACGCAGTATTTT. It codes for CASILNEVIGTDTQYF.

The chain joins TRBV9 to TRBJ2-1, with D perhaps matching TRBD1 (6 bases). CDR3 length: 12 residues. Germline-derived CDR1 and CDR2 are SGDLS and YYNGEE. The germline V and J ends were trimmed by 3 bases and 15 bases, with 16 bases remaining between them. DNA of the CDR3: TGTGCCAGCAGCGCAGAACAGGGTCCTCTGTTCTTC. Its protein product is CASSAEQGPLFF.

The V call is TRBV11-2, the J call TRBJ2-2, with 13 bases matching TRBD2. Losses at the gene ends were 5 bases for V and 6 bases for J; bases not matched to a gene: 6. There are 16 residues in the CDR3. CDR1 is SGHAT and CDR2 is FQNNGV in the germline V gene. CDR3 protein: CASSGLAGVSSGELFF. CDR3 nucleotides: TGTGCCAGCAGCGGACTAGCGGGAGTTTCCTCCGGGGAGCTGTTTTTT.